The 16 T cell receptor beta chains reported below all come from one sample, sequenced in a study of cytomegalovirus exposure and HLA in healthy donors. Researchers ran the PCR with 60 Vbeta and 13 Jbeta primers. TCRdb keeps only in-frame clones here, not all; method: immunoSEQ multiplex PCR. The profile shows about 120,000 clones, about 80% of them singletons. Specimen: PBMCs. The receptors derive from a man between 50 and 59 years old in good health and CMV-seropositive.

The chain recombines TRBV7-3 with TRBJ1-1, with D uncertain. Germline assignment: CDR1 SGHTA and CDR2 FQGTGA. The V end lost 1 base, the J end lost 1 base, and 7 bases lay between the germline ends. The CDR3 covers 14 residues. CDR3 nucleotide sequence: TGTGCCAGCAGCTTAAATGTATGGAACACTGAAGCTTTCTTT. The encoded protein is CASSLNVWNTEAFF.

The V call is TRBV19, the J call TRBJ2-1; TRBD2 agrees at 10 bases. Germline trimming cut 4 bases from V and 4 bases from J; bases unmatched to any gene: 1. Germline CDR1 is LNHDA and CDR2 is SQIVND (reference sequence). The CDR3 is 14 residues long. CDR3 amino acids: CASSTSGSYNEQFF. Here the CDR3 DNA reads TGTGCCAGTAGTACTAGCGGGAGTTACAATGAGCAGTTCTTC. The full variable domain, with the rest looked up from reference TRBV19 and TRBJ2-1, is DGGITQSPKYLFRKEGQNVTLSCEQNLNHDAMYWYRQDPGQGLRLIYYSQIVNDFQKGDIAEGYSVSREKKESFPLTVTSAQKNPTAFYLCASSTSGSYNEQFFGPGTRLTVL.

The V and J genes are TRBV2 and TRBJ2-7; D remains unclear. V was clipped by 7 bases and J by 2 bases, with 6 bases between them. In germline, CDR1 is SNHLY, CDR2 FYNNEI. CDR3 length: 11 amino acids. In DNA, the CDR3 is TGTGCCAGCACCTTCGCCTACGAGCAGTACTTC. Amino acid sequence: CASTFAYEQYF.

The V gene is TRBV5-1, the J gene TRBJ1-5; D is perhaps TRBD1 (6 bases). Trimming pared 0 bases from V and 5 bases from J, leaving 9 bases between. The CDR3 has 14 amino acids. Germline CDR1 and CDR2: SGHRS and YFSETQ. Written as DNA, the CDR3 is TGCGCCAGCAGCTTGGAAGGGGGGGATCAGCCCCAGCATTTT. Translated, it gives CASSLEGGDQPQHF.

The rearrangement uses TRBV4-3 and TRBJ2-1, with TRBD2 as a possible D gene (7 bases). The CDR3 is made up of 18 amino acids. Trimming stripped 2 bases from V and 3 bases from J, with 20 bases between. The germline CDR1 and CDR2 sequences are LGHNA and YSLEER. In DNA form, the CDR3 reads TGCGCCAGCAGCCAAAAACTTTCGGGGGGCGCATACTACAATGAGCAGTTCTTC. Encoded protein: CASSQKLSGGAYYNEQFF.

This clone was counted between two and nine times. This chain's CDR3 is CASSQLGPVLGQGAEGYTF. DNA of the CDR3: TGCGCCAGCAGCCAATTAGGGCCCGTCCTGGGACAGGGGGCTGAGGGCTACACCTTC. This rearrangement joins TRBV4-1 to TRBJ1-2, with 12 bases lining up with TRBD1. Germline CDR1 reads MGHRA; CDR2 reads YSYEKL. This CDR3 has 19 amino acids. V lost 2 bases to trimming and J lost 8 bases; unmatched junction nucleotides: 18.

The J gene is TRBJ1-5, the V gene TRBV4-1; a possible D gene is TRBD1 (6 bases). CDR1 MGHRA and CDR2 YSYEKL come from the germline V gene. The CDR3 has 16 residues. Trimming took 0 bases from V and 4 from J, leaving 13 bases between them. CDR3 loop: CASSQDRDTLNQPQHF. DNA for the CDR3: TGCGCCAGCAGCCAAGATAGGGACACGCTTAATCAGCCCCAGCATTTT.

This chain uses TRBV6-5 with TRBJ1-5, with 8 bases that match TRBD1. CDR3 size: 15 residues. Germline lookup yields CDR1 MNHEY and CDR2 SVGAGI. Trimming removed 5 bases from V and 5 bases from J; junction bases left unmatched: 8. CDR3 residues: CASSSGTGDHQPQHF. CDR3 sequence (DNA): TGTGCCAGCAGTAGCGGGACAGGCGACCATCAGCCCCAGCATTTT.

CDR3 sequence reads: CASSPLLTGHTEAFF. The CDR3 DNA reads as TGTGCCAGCAGCCCCCTGTTGACAGGGCACACTGAAGCTTTCTTT. The V and J genes are TRBV28 and TRBJ1-1, with TRBD1 matching over 7 bases. V was pared by 6 bases and J by 3 bases, with 10 bases of the junction left unmatched. The germline V gene has CDR1 MDHEN and CDR2 SYDVKM. The CDR3 sequence is 15 residues long.

The rearrangement joins TRBV2 to TRBJ2-7; a weak D match, TRBD2 (5 bases). Trimming removed 8 bases at V and 4 bases at J, with 18 bases between. The V gene's germline CDR1 is SNHLY and CDR2 FYNNEI. The CDR3 covers 14 residues. The CDR3 sequence: CASRPRTTGYEQYF. DNA for the CDR3: TGTGCCAGCCGCCCGAGGACCACGGGGTACGAGCAGTACTTC.

This clone was counted a single time. The rearrangement links TRBV7-2 to TRBJ2-5; TRBD2 aligns across 7 bases. V trimming: 2 bases; J trimming: 3 bases; junction bases outside the gene matches: 18. The CDR3 sequence is 19 residues long. Germline CDR1 reads SGHTA; CDR2 reads FQGNSA. CDR3 in DNA: TGTGCCAGCAGCTTATATCTCGGGGCAGGTTGGGGACTAAAAGAGACCCAGTACTTC. Translation: CASSLYLGAGWGLKETQYF.

The V call is TRBV5-1, the J call TRBJ2-7, with 9 positions matching TRBD1. With V trimmed by 4 bases and J by 4 bases, 15 bases remained unmatched. The germline CDR1 and CDR2 sequences are SGHRS and YFSETQ. The CDR3 contains 17 residues. The DNA for the CDR3 is TGCGCCAGCAGCCCCCTTACCGGGACAGGGATCGGGTACGAGCAGTACTTC. It yields the protein CASSPLTGTGIGYEQYF.

This clone was counted only a few times. The CDR3 here is CASSLVQGYYGYTF. Here the CDR3 DNA reads TGCGCCAGCAGCTTGGTTCAGGGCTACTATGGCTACACCTTC. The chain couples TRBV5-1 to TRBJ1-2; D perhaps matches TRBD1 (5 bases). V dropped 0 bases and J dropped 3 bases, with 9 bases sitting between them. Germline CDR1 SGHRS, CDR2 YFSETQ. This CDR3 has 14 amino acids. Filled out from reference TRBV5-1 and TRBJ1-2, the complete variable domain reads KAGVTQTPRYLIKTRGQQVTLSCSPISGHRSVSWYQQTPGQGLQFLFEYFSETQRNKGNFPGRFSGRQFSNSRSEMNVSTLELGDSALYLCASSLVQGYYGYTFGSGTRLTVV.

The V and J genes are TRBV19 and TRBJ1-2, with D hard to call. Deletions cut 3 bases from V and 0 bases from J, with 11 bases between. Germline CDR1 is LNHDA and CDR2 is SQIVND (reference sequence). The CDR3 spans 15 residues. CDR3 region: CASSMSIQSNYGYTF. CDR3 coding DNA: TGTGCCAGTAGTATGTCGATACAGTCTAACTATGGCTACACCTTC.

In this sample, this clone turned up once. The chain employs TRBV23-1 and TRBJ1-1; no clear D. TRBV23-1 is treated as an ORF (open reading frame) with a function not yet certain. The length of the CDR3 is 13 residues. V was cut by 7 bases and J by 7 bases, with 16 bases left in between. The CDR3 sequence is CASTARRYNEAFF. CDR3 sequence (DNA): TGCGCCAGCACTGCGAGGCGGTACAATGAAGCTTTCTTT.

The gene calls are TRBV30 and TRBJ1-3; 7 bases map to TRBD1. With V trimmed by 2 bases and J by 4 bases, 8 bases remained unmatched. Germline V gene data show CDR1 as GTSNPN and CDR2 as SVGIG (reference sequence). This CDR3 has 15 amino acids. CDR3 residues: CAWSLTGTEGNTIYF. The DNA for the CDR3 is TGTGCCTGGAGTCTTACCGGGACAGAGGGAAACACCATATATTTT. The whole variable domain, filled in from reference TRBV30 and TRBJ1-3, reads SQTIHQWPATLVQPVGSPLSLECTVEGTSNPNLYWYRQAAGRGLQLLFYSVGIGQISSEVPQNLSASRPQDRQFILSSKKLLLSDSGFYLCAWSLTGTEGNTIYFGEGSWLTVV.